The sequence of this TCR beta chain was determined in a study of neurological immune-mediated disorders. Study results and limitations: No CDR3 amino acid sequences recurred among expanded clones across subjects, suggesting private repertoires in all groups.

Germline loops: CDR1 SGHRS, CDR2 YFSETQ. The V and J ends lost 9 bases and 3 bases respectively, with 18 bases between them. The CDR3 length is 15 residues. The team produced cDNA through 5'RACE using 10-nucleotide random UMIs. Per sequencing run, 15-18 subjects together gave over 160 million TCR-beta sequences. Via MiXCR, TCRdb re-called the 5' RACE reads, giving one row per CDR3 protein. The sample shows tens of thousands of distinct CDR3 sequences, around 9.9% of them seen only once. PBMCs stored at -80 C, numbering 2 million, were the origin of the unsorted libraries. This clonotype appeared many times. The target antigen is unknown.

Sequencing was performed on PBMCs. The sequence was obtained from a man aged 50 to 59 in good health. The J gene is TRBJ2-2, the V gene TRBV5-1; D may be TRBD2 (5 bases). Here the CDR3 DNA reads TGCGCCACCATCGCGGGCCCCGGGTACACCGGGGAGCTGTTTTTT. Its protein is CATIAGPGYTGELFF.